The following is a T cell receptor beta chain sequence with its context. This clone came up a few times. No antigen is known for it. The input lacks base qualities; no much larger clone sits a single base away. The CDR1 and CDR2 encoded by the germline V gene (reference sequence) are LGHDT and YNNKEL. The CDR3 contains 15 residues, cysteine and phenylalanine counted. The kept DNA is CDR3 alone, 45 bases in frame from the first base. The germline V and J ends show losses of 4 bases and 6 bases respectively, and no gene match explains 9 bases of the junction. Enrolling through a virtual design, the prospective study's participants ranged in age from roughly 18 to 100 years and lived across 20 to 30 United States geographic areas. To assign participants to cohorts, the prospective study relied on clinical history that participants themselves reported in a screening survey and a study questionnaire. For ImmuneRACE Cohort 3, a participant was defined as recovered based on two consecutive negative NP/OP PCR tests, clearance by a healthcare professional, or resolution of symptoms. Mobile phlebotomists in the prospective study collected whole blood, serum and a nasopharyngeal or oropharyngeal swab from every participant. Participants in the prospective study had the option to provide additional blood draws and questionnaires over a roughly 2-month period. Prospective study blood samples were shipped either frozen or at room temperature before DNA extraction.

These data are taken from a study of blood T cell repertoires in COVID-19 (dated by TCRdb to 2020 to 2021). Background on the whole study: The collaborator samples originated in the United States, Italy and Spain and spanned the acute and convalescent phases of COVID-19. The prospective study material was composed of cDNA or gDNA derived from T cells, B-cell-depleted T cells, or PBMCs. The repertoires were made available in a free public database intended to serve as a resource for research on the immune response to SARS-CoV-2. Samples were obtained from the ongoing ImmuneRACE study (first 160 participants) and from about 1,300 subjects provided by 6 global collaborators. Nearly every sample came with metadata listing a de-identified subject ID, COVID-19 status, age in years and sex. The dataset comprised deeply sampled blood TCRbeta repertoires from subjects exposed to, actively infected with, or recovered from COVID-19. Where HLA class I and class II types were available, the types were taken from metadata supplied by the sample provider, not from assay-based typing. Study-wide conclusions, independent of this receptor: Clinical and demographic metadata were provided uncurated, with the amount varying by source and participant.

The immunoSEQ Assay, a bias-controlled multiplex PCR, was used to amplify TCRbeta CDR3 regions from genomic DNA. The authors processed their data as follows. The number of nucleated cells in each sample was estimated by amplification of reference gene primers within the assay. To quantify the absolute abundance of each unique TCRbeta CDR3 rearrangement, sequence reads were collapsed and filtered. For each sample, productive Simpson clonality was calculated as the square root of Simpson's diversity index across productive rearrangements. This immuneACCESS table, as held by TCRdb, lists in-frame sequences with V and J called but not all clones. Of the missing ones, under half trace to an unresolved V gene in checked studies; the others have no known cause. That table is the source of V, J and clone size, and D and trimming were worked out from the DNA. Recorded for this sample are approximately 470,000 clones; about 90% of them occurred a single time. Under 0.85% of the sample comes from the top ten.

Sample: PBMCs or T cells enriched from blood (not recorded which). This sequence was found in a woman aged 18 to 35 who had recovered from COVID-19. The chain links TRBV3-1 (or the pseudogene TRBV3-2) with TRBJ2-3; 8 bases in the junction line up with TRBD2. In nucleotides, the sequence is TGTGCCAGCAGCCCCCTAACTAGCGGAGCGGATACGCAGTATTTT. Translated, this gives CASSPLTSGADTQYF.